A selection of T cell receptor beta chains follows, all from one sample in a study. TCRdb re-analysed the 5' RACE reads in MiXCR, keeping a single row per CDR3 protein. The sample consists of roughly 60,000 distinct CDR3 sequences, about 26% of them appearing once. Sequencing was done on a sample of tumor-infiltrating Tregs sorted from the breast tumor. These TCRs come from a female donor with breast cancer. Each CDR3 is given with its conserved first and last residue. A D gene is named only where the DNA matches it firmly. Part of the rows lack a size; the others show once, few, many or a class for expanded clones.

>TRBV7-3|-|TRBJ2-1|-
CASSTSYNEQFF
TGTGCCAGCAGTACCTCCTACAATGAGCAGTTCTTC
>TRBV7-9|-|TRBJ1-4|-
CASSGMGRDGNEKLFF
TGTGCCAGCAGCGGCATGGGGAGGGACGGGAATGAAAAACTGTTTTTT
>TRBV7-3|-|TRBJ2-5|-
CASSLGLPDKTQYF
TGTGCCAGCAGCTTAGGGCTGCCCGACAAGACCCAGTACTTC
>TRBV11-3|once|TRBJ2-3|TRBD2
CASSSSGTTPHTQYF
TGTGCCAGCAGCTCGAGCGGGACTACACCTCATACGCAGTATTTT
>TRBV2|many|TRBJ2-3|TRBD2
CASSITGTSGTTDTQYF
TGTGCCAGCAGTATAACCGGGACTAGCGGGACAACAGATACGCAGTATTTT
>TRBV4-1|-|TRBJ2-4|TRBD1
CASSQPGRQGLGKNIQYF
TGCGCCAGCAGCCAACCAGGGCGACAGGGGCTAGGCAAAAACATTCAGTACTTC
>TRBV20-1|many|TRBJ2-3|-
CSASALAVDTQYF
TGCAGTGCTAGTGCCCTAGCCGTAGATACGCAGTATTTT
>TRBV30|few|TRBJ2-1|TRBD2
CAWGRPRTSLYYNEQFF
TGTGCCTGGGGGAGGCCCCGGACTAGTCTATACTACAATGAGCAGTTCTTC
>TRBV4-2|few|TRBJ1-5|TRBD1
CASSDRDSNQPQHF
TGTGCCAGCAGTGACAGGGATAGCAATCAGCCCCAGCATTTT
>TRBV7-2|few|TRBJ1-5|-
CASSRGGFSNQPQHF
TGTGCCAGCAGCCGTGGCGGGTTTAGCAATCAGCCCCAGCATTTT
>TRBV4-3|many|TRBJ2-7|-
CASSQDARSEQYF
TGCGCCAGCAGCCAAGATGCCAGGTCGGAGCAGTACTTC
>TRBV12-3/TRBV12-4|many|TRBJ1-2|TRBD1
CASSPGGEDYGYTF
TGTGCCAGCAGTCCAGGGGGCGAAGACTATGGCTACACCTTC
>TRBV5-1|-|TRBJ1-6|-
CASSLEFAGSPLHF
TGCGCCAGCAGCTTGGAGTTTGCAGGGTCACCCCTCCACTTT
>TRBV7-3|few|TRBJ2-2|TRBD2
CASSLPGLAGSTGELFF
TGTGCCAGCAGCTTACCCGGACTAGCGGGATCCACCGGGGAGCTGTTTTTT
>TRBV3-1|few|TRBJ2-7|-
CASSQEPHEQYF
TGTGCCAGCAGCCAAGAACCGCACGAGCAGTACTTC
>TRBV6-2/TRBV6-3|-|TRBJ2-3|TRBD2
CASSYWTSGRVGDTQYF
TGTGCCAGCAGTTACTGGACTAGCGGGAGAGTCGGGGATACGCAGTATTTT
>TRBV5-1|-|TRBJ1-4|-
CASSSGQPNEKLFF
TGCGCCAGCAGCTCCGGACAGCCTAATGAAAAACTGTTTTTT
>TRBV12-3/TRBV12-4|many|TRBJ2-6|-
CASSLVGGNSGANVLTF
TGTGCCAGCAGTTTAGTGGGCGGCAACTCTGGGGCCAACGTCCTGACTTTC
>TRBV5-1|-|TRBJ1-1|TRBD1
CASSPGQGARWGTEAFF
TGCGCCAGCAGCCCCGGACAGGGGGCGCGTTGGGGAACTGAAGCTTTCTTT
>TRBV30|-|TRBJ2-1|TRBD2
CAWSPPSGGFSYNEQFF
TGTGCCTGGAGTCCGCCTAGCGGAGGCTTCTCCTACAATGAGCAGTTCTTC
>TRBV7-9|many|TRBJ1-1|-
CASSLPSFGSEAFF
TGTGCCAGCAGCTTGCCCTCGTTTGGGTCTGAAGCTTTCTTT
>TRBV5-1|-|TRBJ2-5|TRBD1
CASSTGTGDGETQYF
TGCGCCAGCAGCACCGGGACAGGGGATGGGGAGACCCAGTACTTC
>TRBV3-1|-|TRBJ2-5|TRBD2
CASSQRRERPGETQYF
TGTGCCAGCAGCCAACGGCGGGAGAGGCCCGGTGAGACCCAGTACTTC
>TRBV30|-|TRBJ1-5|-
CACGLNLEQPQHF
TGTGCCTGTGGACTTAATCTGGAACAGCCCCAGCATTTT
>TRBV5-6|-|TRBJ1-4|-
CASSLGTAGPPTNEKLFF
TGTGCCAGCAGCTTGGGGACGGCGGGACCCCCAACTAATGAAAAACTGTTTTTT
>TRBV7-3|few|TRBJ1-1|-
CASSRNPGTEAFF
TGTGCCAGCAGCCGAAATCCAGGGACTGAAGCTTTCTTT